This is a list of T cell receptor beta chains from one sample in a study of T-cell reconstitution after alpha-beta-depleted transplantation in children. Each CDR3 protein gets one entry after TCRdb re-called the PCR reads with MiXCR. Altogether roughly 490,000 distinct CDR3 sequences are present, approximately 10% being singletons, with the ten largest covering about 15%. Sequenced here: PBMCs, mostly from graft donor cells, sampled 180 days after TCRalphabeta/CD19-depleted stem cell transplant. Receptors were obtained from a female patient aged 2-9 years who had a stem cell transplant for aplastic anemia, so the T cells may come from the graft donor. The CDR3 runs from the conserved cysteine through the conserved F or W. D genes are given only for firm matches. Size values are once, few and many counts, or a class for expanded clones, and some rows have none.

clone size: few; V gene: TRBV20-1; D gene: NA; J gene: TRBJ1-5; CDR3 protein: CSAQTGGGNQPQHF; CDR3 DNA: TGCAGTGCGCAGACAGGTGGTGGAAATCAGCCCCAGCATTTT
clone size: NA; V gene: TRBV29-1; D gene: NA; J gene: TRBJ1-2; CDR3 protein: CSVEDKGFGGYTF; CDR3 DNA: TGCAGCGTTGAAGACAAGGGGTTTGGGGGCTACACCTTC
clone size: few; V gene: TRBV4-1; D gene: TRBD2; J gene: TRBJ2-1; CDR3 protein: CASSPPWLAGDNEQFF; CDR3 DNA: TGCGCCAGCAGCCCCCCCTGGCTAGCGGGAGACAATGAGCAGTTCTTC
clone size: few; V gene: TRBV28; D gene: NA; J gene: TRBJ1-3; CDR3 protein: CASSERPPHSGNTIYF; CDR3 DNA: TGTGCCAGCAGTGAAAGGCCCCCTCACTCTGGAAACACCATATATTTT
clone size: few; V gene: TRBV20-1; D gene: NA; J gene: TRBJ2-4; CDR3 protein: CSAGQVGDIQYF; CDR3 DNA: TGCAGTGCTGGACAAGTAGGGGACATTCAGTACTTC
clone size: few; V gene: TRBV7-7; D gene: TRBD1; J gene: TRBJ2-5; CDR3 protein: CASSLGGGQEYQETQYF; CDR3 DNA: TGTGCCAGCAGCTTAGGAGGGGGACAGGAATACCAAGAGACCCAGTACTTC
clone size: few; V gene: TRBV29-1; D gene: NA; J gene: TRBJ2-7; CDR3 protein: CSVRTAYEQYF; CDR3 DNA: TGCAGCGTCAGGACAGCCTACGAGCAGTACTTC
clone size: few; V gene: TRBV6-1; D gene: TRBD2; J gene: TRBJ2-3; CDR3 protein: CASRPTSGRATDTQYF; CDR3 DNA: TGTGCCAGCAGGCCTACTAGCGGGAGAGCCACAGATACGCAGTATTTT
clone size: NA; V gene: TRBV28; D gene: TRBD1; J gene: TRBJ2-5; CDR3 protein: CASSFTGGRETQYF; CDR3 DNA: TGTGCCAGCAGTTTCACAGGGGGGAGGGAGACCCAGTACTTC
clone size: NA; V gene: TRBV27; D gene: NA; J gene: TRBJ2-7; CDR3 protein: CASSARLPWTFYEQYF; CDR3 DNA: TGTGCCAGCAGTGCCAGACTACCATGGACTTTCTACGAGCAGTACTTC